The 8 T cell receptor beta chains below all came from one sample that was sequenced in a study of blood T cell repertoires in COVID-19. The method was immunoSEQ multiplex PCR; TCRdb's version includes in-frame clones alone and lacks a portion of them. This table has about 210,000 clones, approximately 80% appearing once. The sequenced sample consisted of peripheral blood. The source of these receptors is a human donor in a cohort sampled during active COVID-19.

The chain combines TRBV7-9 with TRBJ2-7; the D gene is possibly TRBD1 (5 bases). Trimming shortened V by 1 base and J by 4 bases, and 8 bases separated the two germline ends. Looked up from germline, CDR1 is SEHNR and CDR2 is FQNEAQ (reference sequence). The CDR3 has 13 amino acids. This chain's CDR3 is CASSLGTLYEQYF. As DNA, the CDR3 is TGTGCCAGCAGCTTAGGGACACTTTACGAGCAGTACTTC.

The chain couples TRBV28 to TRBJ1-6; tentatively, D is TRBD1 (5 bases). The CDR3 totals 15 residues. Germline V lookup: CDR1 MDHEN, CDR2 SYDVKM. V gave up 2 bases and J gave up 7 bases, with 12 bases separating them. The CDR3 bases are TGTGCCAGCAGTTTAAAAGGGGTTGCGAATTCACCCCTCCACTTT. The encoded protein is CASSLKGVANSPLHF.

This chain links TRBV24-1 with TRBJ2-3, with 8 positions matching TRBD1. Trimming took 2 bases from V and 6 from J; bases not matched to a gene: 6. Germline CDR1 KGHDR, CDR2 SFDVKD. The CDR3 contains 15 residues. CDR3: CATSDSDREVDTQYF. DNA for the CDR3: TGTGCCACCAGTGATTCGGACAGGGAAGTGGATACGCAGTATTTT.

This chain connects TRBV28 to TRBJ1-2; D perhaps matches TRBD1 (5 bases). The CDR3 is 13 residues long. Trimming cost V 5 bases and J 6 bases, with 13 bases left between them. Per the germline V gene, CDR1 is MDHEN and CDR2 is SYDVKM. Here the CDR3 reads CASSVRARDGYTF. The CDR3 nucleotides are TGTGCCAGCAGTGTCAGGGCTAGGGATGGCTACACCTTC.

The chain is built from TRBV10-2 and TRBJ1-3, with TRBD1 identical over 9 bases. Germline CDR1 reads WSHSY; CDR2 reads SAAADI. Losses at the gene ends were 7 bases for V and 4 bases for J; bases not matched to a gene: 5. The CDR3 spans 14 residues. Written as DNA, the CDR3 is TGCGCCAGCAAAGGGACAGGGAGCGGAAACACCATATATTTT. This encodes CASKGTGSGNTIYF.

The V and J genes are TRBV19 and TRBJ2-1; D may be TRBD1 (7 bases). The CDR3 length is 12 residues. V dropped 4 bases and J dropped 7 bases, with 8 bases sitting between them. The germline V gene has CDR1 LNHDA and CDR2 SQIVND (reference sequence). DNA of the CDR3: TGTGCCAGTAGTACAGGGGGGAATGAGCAGTTCTTC. Translation: CASSTGGNEQFF.

This clone has a single count. One end of the junction does not line up with germline, which may come from a read error. This chain connects TRBV6-2 or TRBV6-3 to TRBJ2-7; possibly TRBD2 for D (6 bases). Germline V lookup: CDR1 MNHEY, CDR2 SVGEGT. CDR3 length: 11 amino acids. The CDR3 sequence is CASSSLGTGYF. The CDR3 DNA reads as TGTGCCAGCAGCTCCCTCGGGACTGGGTATTTC.

This clone was seen only a few times. The rearrangement uses TRBV2 and TRBJ1-4; TRBD1 matches at 10 bases. With V trimmed by 5 bases and J by 5 bases, 2 bases remained unmatched. Germline CDR1 reads SNHLY; CDR2 reads FYNNEI. This CDR3 contains 14 residues. For the CDR3, the DNA is TGTGCCAGCAGTTGGACAGGGGGGAATGAAAAACTGTTTTTT. Protein sequence: CASSWTGGNEKLFF.